This is a list of T cell receptor beta chains from one sample in a study of CD8 T cells in Susac syndrome. Via MiXCR, TCRdb re-called the immunoSEQ multiplex PCR reads, giving one row per CDR3 protein. Of around 120,000 distinct CDR3 sequences listed, about 92% are singletons. The sample taken for sequencing was CD4+ T cells from PBMCs. These receptor sequences come from a human donor with multiple sclerosis. The CDR3 runs from the conserved cysteine through the conserved F or W. Clone size is shown for a subset of rows, as once, few, many or a class of expanded clone.

j_call | v_call | clone_size | cdr3_aa
TRBJ1-4 | TRBV5-1 | - | CASSFQGATNEKLFF
TRBJ1-1 | TRBV3-1 | - | CASSRPSVFSTEAFF
TRBJ2-5 | TRBV7-3 | - | CASSLIGSETQYF
TRBJ1-6 | TRBV28 | - | CASSLWDRGAPLHF
TRBJ1-1 | TRBV6-6 | - | CASSYSSGAPGEAFF
TRBJ1-2 | TRBV27 | - | CASSPRLGVSYGYTF
TRBJ1-2 | TRBV14 | - | CASSQQPNYGYTF
TRBJ1-5 | TRBV3-1 | - | CASSQGRSNNQPQHF
TRBJ2-7 | TRBV18 | - | CASSPDSYEQYF
TRBJ2-1 | TRBV11-2 | - | CASSLDGQKQFF
TRBJ2-5 | TRBV12-3/TRBV12-4 | - | CASSSWGGSETQYF
TRBJ2-6 | TRBV6-5 | - | CASRIGDGGANVLTF
TRBJ2-3 | TRBV18 | few | CASSPPTDTQYF
TRBJ1-1 | TRBV19 | - | CASTIQWGYTEAFF
TRBJ2-3 | TRBV6-5 | - | CASSNRGQDTQYF
TRBJ1-1 | TRBV12-3/TRBV12-4 | - | CASSIGGDTEAFF
TRBJ2-7 | TRBV7-9 | - | CASSPGQHYEQYF
TRBJ1-5 | TRBV10-3 | - | CAISMDSYYSNQPQHF
TRBJ2-6 | TRBV2 | - | CASSESGLAGNQAGANVLTF
TRBJ1-4 | TRBV18 | - | CASSRGSNQLNEKLFF
TRBJ1-5 | TRBV7-9 | - | CASSLGSPYQPQHF
TRBJ1-4 | TRBV6-1 | - | CASRRTDNEKLFF
TRBJ1-1 | TRBV19 | - | CASSGTRDTEAFF
TRBJ2-5 | TRBV2 | - | CASLFAETQYF
TRBJ1-1 | TRBV28 | - | CASSFESDRTEASF
TRBJ1-5 | TRBV2 | - | CASTEGTSNQPQHF
TRBJ2-3 | TRBV7-3 | - | CASSLIAVGGDTQYF
TRBJ2-5 | TRBV4-2 | once | CASSHGTGQETQYF
TRBJ2-1 | TRBV5-6 | - | CASSQVGGKINEQFF
TRBJ2-3 | TRBV5-8 | - | CASSFGGGSSTDTQYF
TRBJ2-3 | TRBV5-4 | - | CASSPAGTGTDTQYF
TRBJ1-1 | TRBV7-7 | - | CASSASMNTEAFF
TRBJ2-7 | TRBV20-1 | - | CSARDPRGLSYEQYF
TRBJ1-6 | TRBV2 | - | CASSVWGSPLHF
TRBJ2-7 | TRBV6-6 | - | CASSYKYGYEQYF
TRBJ1-4 | TRBV5-4 | - | CASSLAGLEGEKLFF
TRBJ1-5 | TRBV24-1 | - | CATRHRDFDQPQHF
TRBJ1-2 | TRBV19 | - | CASRDHKGGTYGYTF
TRBJ1-6 | TRBV20-1 | - | CSARDPAGGHSPLHF
TRBJ2-3 | TRBV3-1 | - | CASSHPGAGLVADTQYF
TRBJ1-2 | TRBV29-1 | - | CSVDRGSAWGYTF
TRBJ2-7 | TRBV20-1 | - | CSARPPGIAEQYF
TRBJ2-2 | TRBV2 | - | CAISREGTGELFF
TRBJ1-6 | TRBV7-9 | - | CASSLRSSYNSPLHF
TRBJ1-2 | TRBV3-1 | - | CASSQGRWGDGYTF
TRBJ2-7 | TRBV27 | - | CASSARQGGSYEQYF
TRBJ1-1 | TRBV23-1 | - | CASSQTGRPTPENTEAFF
TRBJ2-5 | TRBV29-1 | - | CSVGGGTPQETQYF
TRBJ2-6 | TRBV3-1 | - | CASSQQGSGANVLTF
TRBJ2-7 | TRBV5-1 | - | CASSLALGVHEQYF
TRBJ2-1 | TRBV7-2 | few | CASNRIGGGGNEQFF
TRBJ1-1 | TRBV7-2 | - | CSRLNRGTEAFF
TRBJ2-7 | TRBV18 | - | CASSPPGVNEQYF
TRBJ2-7 | TRBV11-2 | - | CASSLYLGSPYEQYF
TRBJ1-2 | TRBV3-1 | - | CASSQELGGYTF
TRBJ1-6 | TRBV4-2 | - | CASSQLEQGSPLHF
TRBJ1-3 | TRBV2 | once | CASSESRVSGNTIYF
TRBJ2-7 | TRBV5-6 | - | CASSSWTAVPLVGEQYF